A single sample is the source of the 25 T cell receptor beta chains below, sequenced in a study of blood T cell repertoires in COVID-19. TCRdb keeps only in-frame clones here, not all; method: immunoSEQ multiplex PCR. The sample carries approximately 240,000 clones, 70% to 85% recorded once. The specimen sequenced was peripheral blood. The source of these receptors is a woman aged 80 or older with active or convalescent COVID-19.

The J gene is TRBJ1-6, the V gene TRBV4-2; tentative D call: TRBD1 (5 bases). The CDR3 is 13 amino acids. Germline V gene lookup returns CDR1 LGHNA and CDR2 YNFKEQ. The V end lost 3 bases, the J end lost 6 bases, and 6 bases lay between the germline ends. As DNA, the CDR3 is TGTGCCAGCAGCCAGCAGGGTAATTCACCCCTCCACTTT. The encoded protein is CASSQQGNSPLHF.

This clone appeared a few times. The chain is built from TRBV5-1 and TRBJ2-7, with TRBD1 matching over 8 bases. Looked up from germline, CDR1 is SGHRS and CDR2 is YFSETQ. This CDR3 has 14 residues. V gave up 4 bases and J gave up 2 bases; unmatched junction bases: 5. The CDR3 reads CASSKRQGPYEQYF. The CDR3 DNA is TGCGCCAGCAGCAAAAGACAGGGGCCCTACGAGCAGTACTTC.

V and J are TRBV4-1 and TRBJ1-4, with D uncertain. In germline, CDR1 is MGHRA, CDR2 YSYEKL. The CDR3 spans 13 residues. V lost 0 bases and J 11 bases, leaving 10 bases between the germline ends. CDR3 in DNA: TGCGCCAGCAGCCAAGACACAGATAGGAAACTGTTTTTT. It specifies CASSQDTDRKLFF.

The sample holds one count of this clone. The chain links TRBV6-5 to TRBJ2-6, with TRBD1 as a possible D gene (6 bases). Trimming cost V 6 bases and J 2 bases, with 11 bases left between them. Germline V gene lookup returns CDR1 MNHEY and CDR2 SVGAGI. The CDR3 loop spans 15 amino acids. In nucleotides, the CDR3 is TGTGCCAGCAGGTGGACAGCCGCTGGGGCCAACGTCCTGACTTTC. Encoded protein: CASRWTAAGANVLTF.

The V and J genes are TRBV11-1 and TRBJ2-7; 8 nucleotides match TRBD1. The germline V gene encodes CDR1 SGHAT and CDR2 FQDESV (reference sequence). Trimming took 5 bases from V and 2 from J; bases not matched to a gene: 5. CDR3 length: 14 residues. For the CDR3, the DNA is TGTGCCAGCAGCCCAGGGACAGGCGCCTACGAGCAGTACTTC. Translation gives CASSPGTGAYEQYF. The complete variable domain, with remaining parts taken from reference TRBV11-1 and TRBJ2-7, reads EAEVAQSPRYKITEKSQAVAFWCDPISGHATLYWYRQILGQGPELLVQFQDESVVDDSQLPKDRFSAERLKGVDSTLKIQPAELGDSAMYLCASSPGTGAYEQYFGPGTRLTVT.

V usage is TRBV28 and J usage is TRBJ1-3; a weak D match, TRBD1 (5 bases). Trimming shortened V by 3 bases and J by 1 base, and 10 bases separated the two germline ends. The CDR3 contains 15 residues. CDR1 is MDHEN and CDR2 is SYDVKM in the germline V gene. In DNA, the CDR3 is TGTGCCAGCAGTTTTCAGGGTGGGTCTGGAAACACCATATATTTT. This gives the protein CASSFQGGSGNTIYF.

The chain couples TRBV28 to TRBJ1-6, with no clear D. The germline V gene encodes CDR1 MDHEN and CDR2 SYDVKM. Trimming took 7 bases from V and 10 from J, leaving 11 bases between them. CDR3 size: 12 residues. The CDR3 spells CASNEENSPLHF. For the CDR3, the DNA is TGTGCCAGCAATGAGGAAAACTCACCCCTCCACTTT.

The chain couples TRBV18 to TRBJ1-2; possibly TRBD1 for D (5 bases). The CDR3 runs to 14 residues. Germline CDR1 and CDR2: KGHSH and LQKENI. Trimming removed 3 bases from V and 4 bases from J, with 12 bases in between. In nucleotides, the CDR3 is TGTGCCAGCTCACCGGAACAGGAAGGCTATGGCTACACCTTC. Translated, it gives CASSPEQEGYGYTF.

The rearrangement joins TRBV5-1 to TRBJ1-4; 10 bases are shared with TRBD1. The CDR3 runs 16 residues. Unmatched junction bases numbered 13, after V lost 4 bases and J lost 10 bases. Germline V gene data show CDR1 as SGHRS and CDR2 as YFSETQ. The CDR3 loop reads CASSRATGGDHGKLFF. The CDR3 DNA follows: TGCGCCAGCAGCCGGGCGACAGGGGGCGATCACGGAAAACTGTTTTTT.

This clone turned up a few times. This rearrangement joins TRBV3-1 (or the pseudogene TRBV3-2) to TRBJ1-3; the match to TRBD1 covers 7 bases. The J segment lost 3 bases and the V segment lost 3 bases, leaving 11 bases of the junction unmatched. From germline, CDR1 is LGHDT and CDR2 YNNKEL (reference sequence). The CDR3 has 17 amino acids. The CDR3 region is CASSQRETGFRGNTIYF. As DNA, the CDR3 is TGTGCCAGCAGCCAGAGGGAGACAGGGTTTCGTGGAAACACCATATATTTT.

V and J are TRBV30 and TRBJ1-4; tentative D call: TRBD1 (6 bases). The CDR3 extends over 19 amino acids. Looked up from germline, CDR1 is GTSNPN and CDR2 is SVGIG (reference sequence). Between the trimmed V and J ends, which lost 3 bases and 0 bases, there was a span of 23 bases. CDR3 protein: CAWRIEAYRADSTNEKLFF. DNA of the CDR3: TGTGCCTGGAGAATCGAGGCCTACAGGGCCGACTCAACTAATGAAAAACTGTTTTTT.

This chain joins TRBV6-6 and TRBJ2-7; TRBD1 agrees at 7 bases. The CDR3 has 15 residues. V dropped 0 bases and J dropped 0; count of bases not matched to a gene: 2. The germline V gene encodes CDR1 MNHNY and CDR2 SVGAGI (reference sequence). CDR3 loop: CASSYSRDSSYEQYF. CDR3 DNA sequence: TGTGCCAGCAGTTACTCACGGGACAGCTCCTACGAGCAGTACTTC.

The chain uses TRBV27 and TRBJ2-3; TRBD2 aligns across 9 bases. The germline CDR1 and CDR2 sequences are MNHEY and SMNVEV (reference sequence). V lost 4 bases, J lost 9 bases, and 2 bases stayed unmatched. CDR3 length: 12 residues. The CDR3 loop reads CASSSLAGTQYF. The CDR3 region has the DNA TGTGCCAGCAGTTCACTAGCGGGCACGCAGTATTTT.

This clone was picked up a small number of times. The CDR3 reads CASSPRGLLGNTIYF. DNA of the CDR3: TGTGCCAGCAGCCCCAGGGGCCTTCTCGGAAACACCATATATTTT. The chain carries TRBV27 and TRBJ1-3; D is possibly TRBD1 (6 bases). Germline CDR1 MNHEY, CDR2 SMNVEV (reference sequence). V was shortened by 6 bases and J by 4 bases, with 16 bases between the two germline ends. This CDR3 region has 15 residues.

The V gene is TRBV5-1, the J gene TRBJ2-5; 9 nucleotides match TRBD1. The CDR3 length is 16 residues. The junction had 7 bases not matched to a gene; V was cut back by 2 bases and J by 2 bases. Germline CDR1 and CDR2: SGHRS and YFSETQ. The CDR3 sequence is CASSLGAGTGQETQYF. DNA for the CDR3: TGCGCCAGCAGCTTAGGAGCCGGGACAGGGCAAGAGACCCAGTACTTC.

The rearrangement links TRBV19 to TRBJ1-5; D is uncertain. Per germline, CDR1 LNHDA and CDR2 SQIVND (reference sequence). The CDR3 is 13 residues long. The V end lost 3 bases, the J end lost 9 bases, and 12 bases lay between the germline ends. CDR3 loop: CASSMRHRLPQHF. The CDR3 DNA is TGTGCCAGTAGTATGAGACACCGATTGCCCCAGCATTTT.

The chain combines TRBV6-4 with TRBJ2-3; 11 bases line up with TRBD2. The CDR3 loop spans 15 amino acids. Germline lookup yields CDR1 MRHNA and CDR2 SNTAGT. After removal of 7 bases from V and 0 bases from J, the junction contained 3 bases not matched to a gene. The CDR3 DNA sequence: TGTGCCAGCACCCGGACTAGCGGGAGCACAGATACGCAGTATTTT. This encodes CASTRTSGSTDTQYF.

This sequence joins TRBV19 and TRBJ2-5; D unresolved. CDR1 is LNHDA and CDR2 is SQIVND in the germline V gene (reference sequence). Trimming shortened V by 3 bases and J by 4 bases, and 3 bases separated the two germline ends. This CDR3 contains 11 residues. DNA for the CDR3: TGTGCCAGTAGTATGAGAGAGACCCAGTACTTC. As protein: CASSMRETQYF. The entire variable domain, with the rest obtained from reference TRBV19 and TRBJ2-5, is as follows: DGGITQSPKYLFRKEGQNVTLSCEQNLNHDAMYWYRQDPGQGLRLIYYSQIVNDFQKGDIAEGYSVSREKKESFPLTVTSAQKNPTAFYLCASSMRETQYFGPGTRLLVL.

This clone was picked up a small number of times. This chain links TRBV11-2 with TRBJ1-1, with D maybe TRBD1 (6 bases). The V end was cut by 4 bases, the J end by 4 bases, with 16 bases between. This CDR3 spans 15 amino acids. Germline V gene data show CDR1 as SGHAT and CDR2 as FQNNGV. The DNA for the CDR3 is TGTGCCAGCAGCTACAATAGGGTGGGGGCCACTGAAGCTTTCTTT. Protein sequence: CASSYNRVGATEAFF. The whole variable domain, remainder taken from reference TRBV11-2 and TRBJ1-1, is EAGVAQSPRYKIIEKRQSVAFWCNPISGHATLYWYQQILGQGPKLLIQFQNNGVVDDSQLPKDRFSAERLKGVDSTLKIQPAKLEDSAVYLCASSYNRVGATEAFFGQGTRLTVV.

V gene TRBV5-1 combines with J gene TRBJ2-7, with D hard to call. The CDR3 contains 15 residues. V was cut by 3 bases and J by 0 bases, with 13 bases left in between. The germline gives CDR1 SGHRS, CDR2 YFSETQ. CDR3 sequence reads: CASSYSGSSSYEQYF. DNA of the CDR3: TGCGCCAGCAGCTACTCCGGGTCGAGCTCCTACGAGCAGTACTTC.

V and J are TRBV5-1 and TRBJ2-5; D remains ambiguous. V lost 1 base to trimming and J lost 0 bases, with 7 bases between them. The CDR3 consists of 14 residues. Germline loops: CDR1 SGHRS, CDR2 YFSETQ. CDR3 DNA sequence: TGCGCCAGCAGCTTGATAACAGACCAAGAGACCCAGTACTTC. The encoded protein is CASSLITDQETQYF.

V gene TRBV28 combines with J gene TRBJ1-1, with 7 bases identical to TRBD1. The CDR3 extends over 14 amino acids. Germline V gene sequence: CDR1 MDHEN, CDR2 SYDVKM. V was pared by 5 bases and J by 3 bases, with 6 bases of the junction left unmatched. CDR3 sequence (DNA): TGTGCCAGCAGTCTATCGACAGGGCACACTGAAGCTTTCTTT. Translating it yields CASSLSTGHTEAFF.

The chain couples TRBV11-3 to TRBJ2-3; 8 bases agree with TRBD2. This CDR3 spans 16 amino acids. Germline V CDR1 and CDR2: SGHNT, YENEEA. V lost 3 bases, J lost 4 bases, and 9 bases stayed unmatched. Here the CDR3 DNA reads TGTGCCAGCAGCTTGAGAGGAGCGGGAGTATCAGATACGCAGTATTTT. Its translation: CASSLRGAGVSDTQYF.

This clone has a handful of counts. This chain connects TRBV5-1 to TRBJ1-2, with TRBD1 identical over 7 bases. Germline V gene sequence: CDR1 SGHRS, CDR2 YFSETQ. The junction had 6 bases not matched to a gene; V was cut back by 2 bases and J by 5 bases. The CDR3 contains 14 residues. For the CDR3, the DNA is TGCGCCAGCAGCTTAGGACAGGCGGAGTATGGCTACACCTTC. Translation: CASSLGQAEYGYTF.

The CDR3 nucleotides are TGTGCCAGCAGCAGACAGGGGATGAATGAGCAGTTCTTC. Translated: CASSRQGMNEQFF. The chain combines TRBV12-3 or TRBV12-4 with TRBJ2-1; 8 bases agree with TRBD1. CDR3 length: 13 amino acids. The junction had 5 bases not matched to a gene; V was cut back by 6 bases and J by 7 bases.